The present entry profiles one T cell receptor (beta chain) with its context. Clones were read by immunoSEQ multiplex PCR, and TCRdb kept only the in-frame ones, dropping some. The profile shows about 11,000 clones, 82% of them singletons. The data were taken from a study of PD-1 and CTLA-4 blockade in melanoma. The CDR3 has 16 residues. Germline-derived CDR1 and CDR2 are SGHRS and YFSETQ. Trimming took 0 bases from V and 3 from J, leaving 14 bases between them. The source is a human donor with melanoma. The sequences come from CD8+ T cells from peripheral blood, collected from a patient given anti-PD-1 treatment. The V call is TRBV5-1, the J call TRBJ2-3; TRBD2 might be the D (6 bases). The CDR3 DNA follows: TGCGCCAGCAGCTTGGCCCAGGGAGGAGCGACAGATACGCAGTATTTT. Its translation: CASSLAQGGATDTQYF.